Presented here are 20 T cell receptor beta chains from one specimen sequenced in a study of OX40 agonist ivuxolimab in advanced cancers. Sequenced by immunoSEQ multiplex PCR; TCRdb stores in-frame clones only, minus some. Of 75,000 to 100,000 clones in the sample, 90% to 95% were seen once. Source: CD4+ or CD8+ T cells sorted from blood, taken in a trial of the OX40 agonist ivuxolimab. These receptors were taken from an adult with an advanced solid tumor such as melanoma, head and neck, liver or kidney cancer.

V and J are TRBV6-5 and TRBJ2-5, with TRBD2 as a possible D gene (6 bases). V gave up 7 bases and J gave up 7 bases, with 16 bases separating them. Germline CDR1 reads MNHEY; CDR2 reads SVGAGI. This CDR3 region has 13 residues. CDR3 sequence: CASILNGGGTQYF. DNA for the CDR3: TGTGCCAGCATTTTAAACGGGGGAGGGACCCAGTACTTC.

This clone appeared a single time. This chain joins TRBV13 and TRBJ1-1; 7 bases fit TRBD1. There are 15 residues in the CDR3. Germline V gene sequence: CDR1 PRHDT, CDR2 FYEKMQ (reference sequence). V trimming: 3 bases; J trimming: 0 bases; junction bases outside the gene matches: 4. This CDR3 is CASSLAGGMNTEAFF. In nucleotides, the CDR3 is TGTGCCAGCAGCTTGGCAGGGGGTATGAACACTGAAGCTTTCTTT.

The chain recombines TRBV25-1 with TRBJ2-7; the D is unclear. In germline, CDR1 is MGHDK, CDR2 SYGVNS. The CDR3 contains 14 residues. V lost 3 bases to trimming and J lost 0 bases, with 9 bases between them. The chain's CDR3 is CASSDDRLSYEQYF. CDR3 DNA: TGTGCCAGCAGTGATGATCGCCTCTCCTACGAGCAGTACTTC.

V usage is TRBV11-3 and J usage is TRBJ2-5; D might be TRBD1 or TRBD2, each matching 6 bases. Per the germline V gene, CDR1 is SGHNT and CDR2 is YENEEA. The V gene lost 1 base and the J gene lost 4 bases, with 10 bases spanning the gap. The length of the CDR3 is 14 residues. DNA for the CDR3: TGTGCCAGCAGCTTAGGAGGGGGAGGAGAGACCCAGTACTTC. The encoded protein is CASSLGGGGETQYF.

The rearrangement uses TRBV28 and TRBJ2-4, with D perhaps matching TRBD1 or TRBD2 (5 bases each). Trimming took 1 base from V and 1 from J, leaving 14 bases between them. CDR1 and CDR2 (germline): MDHEN, SYDVKM. The CDR3 has 17 residues. CDR3 sequence: CASSLLGVREAKNIQYF. CDR3 in DNA: TGTGCCAGCAGTTTATTAGGGGTTAGGGAGGCCAAAAACATTCAGTACTTC.

The chain combines TRBV5-1 with TRBJ1-1; 7 bases are a match to TRBD1. J was trimmed by 0 bases and V by 3 bases; bases with no gene match: 2. This CDR3 contains 14 residues. Germline CDR1 SGHRS, CDR2 YFSETQ. The CDR3 spells CASSYQGVNTEAFF. Here the CDR3 DNA reads TGCGCCAGCAGCTACCAGGGGGTGAACACTGAAGCTTTCTTT.

The chain carries TRBV2 and TRBJ2-5; D could derive from TRBD1 or TRBD2 (5 bases each). Trimming pared 3 bases from V and 2 bases from J, leaving 13 bases between. The CDR3 has 15 residues. Per germline, CDR1 SNHLY and CDR2 FYNNEI. The chain's CDR3 is CASSEGQGPQETQYF. The CDR3 DNA reads TGTGCCAGCAGTGAGGGCCAGGGACCTCAAGAGACCCAGTACTTC.

The V and J genes are TRBV7-9 and TRBJ1-2; D unresolved. This CDR3 has 14 residues. CDR1 is SEHNR and CDR2 is FQNEAQ in the germline V gene (reference sequence). Trimming cost V 5 bases and J 3 bases, with 13 bases left between them. In DNA, the CDR3 is TGTGCCAGCAGCCCCGATTTATTCCACTATGGCTACACCTTC. Translated, it gives CASSPDLFHYGYTF.

The V gene is TRBV27, the J gene TRBJ2-2; D unresolved. The CDR3 spans 14 residues. The germline V gene encodes CDR1 MNHEY and CDR2 SMNVEV (reference sequence). Trimming pared 8 bases from V and 3 bases from J, leaving 13 bases between. The CDR3 sequence: CASADRTYTGELFF. The CDR3 DNA is TGTGCCAGCGCGGACCGGACGTACACCGGGGAGCTGTTTTTT.

The chain joins TRBV6-1 to TRBJ2-2; D not certain. Trimming took off 8 bases at V and 2 bases at J, with 9 bases between the two ends. The CDR3 is made up of 13 amino acids. From germline, CDR1 is MNHNS and CDR2 SASEGT. CDR3 DNA: TGTGCCAGCGGGTGGGCAAACACCGGGGAGCTGTTTTTT. Amino acid sequence: CASGWANTGELFF.

This clone was observed once. This sequence joins TRBV5-8 and TRBJ1-1; TRBD1 aligns across 11 bases. The germline gives CDR1 SGHTS, CDR2 YDEGEE. J lost 4 bases, V lost 0 bases, and 2 bases had no gene match. This CDR3 region has 15 residues. The DNA of the CDR3 is TGTGCCAGCAGCTTGGGGACAGGGGGCGGCACTGAAGCTTTCTTT. The encoded protein is CASSLGTGGGTEAFF. Drawing the rest from reference TRBV5-8 and TRBJ1-1, the complete variable domain is EAGVTQSPTHLIKTRGQQATLRCSPISGHTSVYWYQQALGLGLQFLLWYDEGEERNRGNFPPRFSGRQFPNYSSELNVNALELEDSALYLCASSLGTGGGTEAFFGQGTRLTVV.

CDR3 nucleotide sequence: TGTGCCAGCAGCGTAGATGCCAGGTCCTACAATGAGCAGTTCTTC. It yields the protein CASSVDARSYNEQFF. V gene TRBV9 combines with J gene TRBJ2-1; no clear D. The CDR3 runs to 15 residues. Trimming took 0 bases from V and 1 from J, leaving 8 bases between them. Germline V lookup: CDR1 SGDLS, CDR2 YYNGEE.

The gene calls are TRBV6-6 and TRBJ2-3, with 8 bases lining up with TRBD2. V shed 6 bases and J 1 base; nucleotides not matched to a gene: 3. This CDR3 spans 14 amino acids. The germline gives CDR1 MNHNY, CDR2 SVGAGI (reference sequence). CDR3 protein: CASRRAGGTDTQYF. CDR3 bases: TGTGCCAGCAGAAGAGCGGGAGGCACAGATACGCAGTATTTT.

This clone has a single count. The V and J genes are TRBV6-1 and TRBJ2-3; D gene ambiguous. Per the germline V gene, CDR1 is MNHNS and CDR2 is SASEGT. V was clipped by 1 base and J by 5 bases, with 4 bases between them. The CDR3 consists of 12 residues. The CDR3 is CASSEGRDTQYF. The CDR3 coding sequence is TGTGCCAGCAGTGAAGGGAGAGATACGCAGTATTTT.

CDR3 in amino acids: CASSLGYRAAETQYF. CDR3 nucleotides: TGTGCCAGCAGTTTGGGCTACAGGGCTGCGGAGACCCAGTACTTC. The rearrangement joins TRBV28 to TRBJ2-5; D perhaps matches TRBD1 (6 bases). This CDR3 spans 15 amino acids. The V end was cut by 3 bases, the J end by 5 bases, with 16 bases between. The V gene's germline CDR1 is MDHEN and CDR2 SYDVKM.

For this clone: Other DNA sequences in the sample encode the same CDR3. The chain links TRBV28 to TRBJ1-5, with 8 bases lining up with TRBD1. CDR1 and CDR2 (germline): MDHEN, SYDVKM. CDR3 length equals 12 residues. With 6 bases clipped from V and 7 bases from J, the junction kept 2 bases outside the gene matches. CDR3 sequence (DNA): TGTGCCAGCAGCTCAGGGGGCCAGCCCCAGCATTTT. It translates to CASSSGGQPQHF.

V is TRBV5-6 and J is TRBJ1-1; no clear D. Germline V gene lookup returns CDR1 SGHDT and CDR2 YYEEEE. This CDR3 region has 13 residues. The ends were cut back, 7 bases at V and 4 bases at J, with 14 bases in the middle. The CDR3 sequence: CASLGLRSTEAFF. In DNA form, the CDR3 reads TGTGCCAGCCTTGGGTTAAGGTCCACTGAAGCTTTCTTT. The full variable domain, completed using reference TRBV5-6 and TRBJ1-1, is DAGVTQSPTHLIKTRGQQVTLRCSPKSGHDTVSWYQQALGQGPQFIFQYYEEEERQRGNFPDRFSGHQFPNYSSELNVNALLLGDSALYLCASLGLRSTEAFFGQGTRLTVV.

The chain recombines TRBV9 with TRBJ2-5; TRBD2 agrees at 13 bases. This CDR3 spans 16 amino acids. Germline-derived CDR1 and CDR2 are SGDLS and YYNGEE. V dropped 4 bases and J dropped 5; count of bases not matched to a gene: 8. CDR3 sequence reads: CASSPRLAGGLETQYF. The CDR3 nucleotides read TGTGCCAGCAGCCCCAGACTAGCGGGAGGACTTGAGACCCAGTACTTC.

This clone was observed a handful of times. The chain uses TRBV18 and TRBJ2-1, with 8 bases identical to TRBD1. The CDR3 totals 15 residues. Germline V CDR1 and CDR2: KGHSH, LQKENI. Trimming took 3 bases from V and 12 from J; bases not matched to a gene: 13. The CDR3 DNA is TGTGCCAGCTCACCGTCGGACAGGGAAGTTAGCGGGCAGTTCTTC. Protein sequence: CASSPSDREVSGQFF.

This chain links TRBV6-1 with TRBJ2-1; D remains ambiguous. The germline CDR1 and CDR2 sequences are MNHNS and SASEGT. V lost 3 bases to trimming and J lost 6 bases, with 12 bases between them. The CDR3 runs to 14 residues. DNA for the CDR3: TGTGCCAGCAGTGACACTATCAAGGCCAATGAGCAGTTCTTC. It yields the protein CASSDTIKANEQFF.